This record looks at one TCR beta chain sequence and its context. This sample was included in a study of shared T cell receptors in the human thymus. The CDR3 has 15 amino acids. Trimming cost V 5 bases and J 1 base; bases outside gene matches: 6. Per the germline V gene, CDR1 is MDHEN and CDR2 is SYDVKM. TCRdb keeps only in-frame clones here, not all; method: immunoSEQ multiplex PCR. Of 500,000 to 550,000 clones in the sample, around 82% were seen once. A further study also used this sample, focusing on human thymus T cells.

The clonotype comes from a boy under two years old with a congenital heart defect. The sequencing sample was made of thymocytes. J is TRBJ2-5 and V is TRBV28, with TRBD2 matching 8 bases. The CDR3 nucleotides read TGTGCCAGCAGTCGCGCGGGGGGAAGCCAAGAGACCCAGTACTTC. Its translation is CASSRAGGSQETQYF. Drawing the rest from reference TRBV28 and TRBJ2-5, the complete variable domain is DVKVTQSSRYLVKRTGEKVFLECVQDMDHENMFWYRQDPGLGLRLIYFSYDVKMKEKGDIPEGYSVSREKKERFSLILESASTNQTSMYLCASSRAGGSQETQYFGPGTRLLVL.